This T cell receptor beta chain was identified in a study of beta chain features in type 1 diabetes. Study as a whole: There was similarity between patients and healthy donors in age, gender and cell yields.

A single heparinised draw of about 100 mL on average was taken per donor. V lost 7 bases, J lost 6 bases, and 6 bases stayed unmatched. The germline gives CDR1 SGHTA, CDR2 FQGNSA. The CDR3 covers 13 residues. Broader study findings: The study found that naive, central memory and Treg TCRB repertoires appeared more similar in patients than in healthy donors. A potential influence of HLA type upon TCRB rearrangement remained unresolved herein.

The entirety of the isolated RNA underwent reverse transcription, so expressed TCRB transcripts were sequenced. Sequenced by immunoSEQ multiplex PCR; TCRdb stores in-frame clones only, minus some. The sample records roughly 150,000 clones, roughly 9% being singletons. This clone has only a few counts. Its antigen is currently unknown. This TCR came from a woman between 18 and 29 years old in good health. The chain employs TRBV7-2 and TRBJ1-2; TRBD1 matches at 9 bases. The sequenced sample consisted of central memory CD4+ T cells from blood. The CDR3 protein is CASNRDRVHGYTF. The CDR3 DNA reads TGTGCCAGCAACCGGGACAGGGTCCATGGCTACACCTTC.